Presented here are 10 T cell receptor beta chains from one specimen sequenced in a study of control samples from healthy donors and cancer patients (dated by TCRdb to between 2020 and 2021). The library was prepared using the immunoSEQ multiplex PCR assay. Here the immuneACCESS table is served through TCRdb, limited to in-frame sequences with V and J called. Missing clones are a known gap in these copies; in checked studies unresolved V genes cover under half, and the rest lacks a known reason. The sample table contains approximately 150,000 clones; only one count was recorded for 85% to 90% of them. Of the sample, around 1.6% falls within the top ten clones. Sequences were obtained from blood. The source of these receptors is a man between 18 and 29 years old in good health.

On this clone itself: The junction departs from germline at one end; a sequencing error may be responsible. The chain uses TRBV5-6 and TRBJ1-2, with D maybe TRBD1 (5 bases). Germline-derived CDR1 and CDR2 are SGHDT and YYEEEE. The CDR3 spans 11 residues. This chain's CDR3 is CASSNYLTVFF. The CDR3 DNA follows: TGTGCCAGCAGCAATTATCTGACAGTTTTCTTC.

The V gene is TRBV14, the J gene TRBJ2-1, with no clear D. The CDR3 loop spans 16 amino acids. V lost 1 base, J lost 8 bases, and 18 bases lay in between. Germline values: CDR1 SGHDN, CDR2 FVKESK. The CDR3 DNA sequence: TGTGCCAGCAGCCAAGTTTTTGGGCCCCCGGGCGATGAGCAGTTCTTC. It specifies CASSQVFGPPGDEQFF. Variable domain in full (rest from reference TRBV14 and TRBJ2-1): EAGVTQFPSHSVIEKGQTVTLRCDPISGHDNLYWYRRVMGKEIKFLLHFVKESKQDESGMPNNRFLAERTGGTYSTLKVQPAELEDSGVYFCASSQVFGPPGDEQFFGPGTRLTVL.

CDR3 coding DNA: TGCAGCGTTGAAGATGGGGAGTCGGACAATGGCTATGGCTACACCTTC. It translates to CSVEDGESDNGYGYTF. The chain is built from TRBV29-1 and TRBJ1-2; possible D gene TRBD1, 5 bases. CDR3 length: 16 residues. V lost 0 bases to trimming and J lost 4 bases, with 18 bases between them. From germline, CDR1 is SQVTM and CDR2 ANQGSEA.

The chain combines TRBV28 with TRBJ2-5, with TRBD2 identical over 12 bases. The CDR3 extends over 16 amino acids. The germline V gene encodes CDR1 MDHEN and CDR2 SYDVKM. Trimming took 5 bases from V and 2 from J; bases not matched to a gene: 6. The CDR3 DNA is TGTGCCAGCAGTACCAGACTAGCGGGGGTTCAAGAGACCCAGTACTTC. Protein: CASSTRLAGVQETQYF.

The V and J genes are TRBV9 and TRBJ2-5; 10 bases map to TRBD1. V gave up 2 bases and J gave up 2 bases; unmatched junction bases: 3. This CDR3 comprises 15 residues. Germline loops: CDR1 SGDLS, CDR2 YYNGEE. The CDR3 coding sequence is TGTGCCAGCAGCGTCGGACAGGGGGGTCAAGAGACCCAGTACTTC. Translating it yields CASSVGQGGQETQYF.

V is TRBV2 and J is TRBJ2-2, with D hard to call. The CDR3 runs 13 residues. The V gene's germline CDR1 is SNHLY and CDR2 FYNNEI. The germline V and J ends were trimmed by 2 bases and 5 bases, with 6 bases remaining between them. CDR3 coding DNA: TGTGCCAGCAGTGAATACAATACCGGGGAGCTGTTTTTT. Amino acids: CASSEYNTGELFF.

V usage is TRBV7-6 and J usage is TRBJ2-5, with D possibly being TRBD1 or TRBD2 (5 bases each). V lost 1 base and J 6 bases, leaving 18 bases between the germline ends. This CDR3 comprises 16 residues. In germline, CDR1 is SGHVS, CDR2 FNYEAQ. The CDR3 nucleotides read TGTGCCAGCAGCTTAGGAACGGGGCGCGTGGTTCAGACCCAGTACTTC. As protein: CASSLGTGRVVQTQYF.

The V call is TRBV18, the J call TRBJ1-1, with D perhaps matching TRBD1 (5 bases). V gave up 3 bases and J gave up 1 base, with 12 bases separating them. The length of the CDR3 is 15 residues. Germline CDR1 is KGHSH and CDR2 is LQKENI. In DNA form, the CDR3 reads TGTGCCAGCTCACCCGTGCGGGGGTGGAACACTGAAGCTTTCTTT. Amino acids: CASSPVRGWNTEAFF.

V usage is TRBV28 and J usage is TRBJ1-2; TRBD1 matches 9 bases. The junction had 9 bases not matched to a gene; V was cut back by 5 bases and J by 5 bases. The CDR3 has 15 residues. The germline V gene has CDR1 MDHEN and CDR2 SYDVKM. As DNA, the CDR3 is TGTGCCAGCAGTCCTATGGGGGACAGGGTTTATGGCTACACCTTC. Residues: CASSPMGDRVYGYTF.

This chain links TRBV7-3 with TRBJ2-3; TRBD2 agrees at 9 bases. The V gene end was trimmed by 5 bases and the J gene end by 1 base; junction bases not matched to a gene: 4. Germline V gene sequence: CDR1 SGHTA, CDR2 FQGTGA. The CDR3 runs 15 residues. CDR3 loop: CASSLIAGGTDTQYF. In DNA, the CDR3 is TGTGCCAGCAGCCTTATAGCGGGGGGCACAGATACGCAGTATTTT.